Listed here are 30 T cell receptor beta chains from one sample, sequenced in a study of blood T cells in healthy people across ages. A second 7 to 11 cycle PCR used barcoded and J-beta primers. One entry per CDR3 protein, called by TCRdb with MiXCR from the 5' RACE reads. This table holds 660,000 or so distinct CDR3 sequences, roughly 58% found once. The specimen sequenced was blood. These receptors originate from a man between 60 and 70 years old in good health.

In DNA, the CDR3 is TGCAGCGTTGAAGACAAGGGGAAACCCGACATTCAGTACTTC. It is translated as CSVEDKGKPDIQYF. The chain uses TRBV29-1 and TRBJ2-4; D may be TRBD1 (5 bases). Trimming removed 0 bases at V and 8 bases at J, with 14 bases between. There are 14 residues in the CDR3. Germline V gene data show CDR1 as SQVTM and CDR2 as ANQGSEA.

This clonotype came up a few times. The rearrangement joins TRBV12-3 or TRBV12-4 to TRBJ2-5, with TRBD1 matching 10 bases. This CDR3 comprises 14 residues. V was clipped by 6 bases and J by 5 bases; unmatched bases: 6. The CDR3 nucleotides read TGTGCCAGCAGGGGACAGGGGAGGGTGGAGACCCAGTACTTC. This gives the protein CASRGQGRVETQYF.

V is TRBV3-1 and J is TRBJ2-7, with 8 positions matching TRBD1. Trimming took 2 bases from V and 1 from J; bases not matched to a gene: 7. CDR3 length: 16 residues. Germline lookup yields CDR1 LGHDT and CDR2 YNNKEL (reference sequence). CDR3 in amino acids: CASSQQRDRLSYEQYF. The CDR3, as DNA: TGTGCCAGCAGCCAACAAAGGGACAGGCTTTCCTACGAGCAGTACTTC.

This clonotype showed up just a few times. The CDR3 DNA is TGTGCCAGCAGCCAGGGTACGACCGCCGGTACGCAGTATTTT. Translation gives CASSQGTTAGTQYF. The chain is built from TRBV4-2 and TRBJ2-3; D is unclear. The CDR3 spans 14 residues. Germline V gene data show CDR1 as LGHNA and CDR2 as YNFKEQ. V lost 3 bases to trimming and J lost 8 bases, with 15 bases between them.

The V and J genes are TRBV12-3 or TRBV12-4 and TRBJ2-1, with TRBD2 matching 9 bases. The CDR3 loop spans 16 amino acids. The ends lost 1 base at V and 4 bases at J; junction bases unmatched: 5. The CDR3 loop is CASSLGVAGVYNEQFF. The CDR3 nucleotides read TGTGCCAGCAGTTTAGGGGTAGCGGGGGTATACAATGAGCAGTTCTTC.

This clonotype was seen just once. V usage is TRBV5-6 and J usage is TRBJ1-5; maybe TRBD1 (5 bases). From germline, CDR1 is SGHDT and CDR2 YYEEEE. V gave up 4 bases and J gave up 11 bases, with 19 bases separating them. The CDR3 runs 14 residues. The CDR3 is CASSQGDGAGAQHF. CDR3 DNA sequence: TGTGCCAGCAGCCAAGGTGACGGGGCCGGGGCCCAGCATTTT.

This clonotype was observed a handful of times. This sequence joins TRBV5-1 and TRBJ2-1; D remains ambiguous. This CDR3 has 15 residues. In germline, CDR1 is SGHRS, CDR2 YFSETQ. V was shortened by 0 bases and J by 9 bases, with 16 bases between the two germline ends. This chain's CDR3 is CASSLVGSRSGEQFF. The CDR3 nucleotides are TGCGCCAGCAGCTTGGTGGGTAGCAGGTCCGGTGAGCAGTTCTTC.

J is TRBJ2-1 and V is TRBV10-3; D unclear. This CDR3 contains 13 residues. V shed 4 bases and J shed 6 bases, with 10 bases lying between them. Germline V gene lookup returns CDR1 ENHRY and CDR2 SYGVKD. The CDR3 DNA is TGTGCCATCAGTGTGCCCAGGCGCAATGAGCAGTTCTTC. This codes for CAISVPRRNEQFF.

In its sample, this clonotype was seen a few times. This chain uses TRBV13 with TRBJ1-1; D ambiguous. Deletions cut 5 bases from V and 4 bases from J, with 14 bases between. CDR3 size: 14 residues. Germline CDR1 PRHDT, CDR2 FYEKMQ (reference sequence). CDR3 DNA sequence: TGTGCCAGCAGCCCCTATGACAAGAGCACTGAAGCTTTCTTT. The encoded protein is CASSPYDKSTEAFF.

This clonotype has more than one count but fewer than ten. V and J are TRBV12-3 or TRBV12-4 and TRBJ2-3; 7 bases match TRBD2. The CDR3 extends over 16 amino acids. With V trimmed by 6 bases and J by 4 bases, 13 bases remained unmatched. This CDR3 reads CASRLLGLDPPDTQYF. CDR3 nucleotide sequence: TGTGCCAGCAGGCTACTCGGACTAGACCCGCCAGATACGCAGTATTTT.

This rearrangement joins TRBV29-1 to TRBJ2-2; D is tentatively TRBD1 or TRBD2 (7 bases each). The CDR3 loop spans 14 amino acids. Trimming took 6 bases from V and 5 from J, leaving 16 bases between them. The germline gives CDR1 SQVTM, CDR2 ANQGSEA. The CDR3 reads CSVEEQGGTGELFF. The CDR3 DNA reads as TGCAGCGTGGAGGAGCAGGGGGGGACCGGGGAGCTGTTTTTT.

Written as DNA, the CDR3 is TGTGCCAGCAGCCCCCAGTCCTGGTCGGATACGCAGTATTTT. Its translation is CASSPQSWSDTQYF. The J gene is TRBJ2-3, the V gene TRBV12-3 or TRBV12-4; D gene uncertain. This CDR3 region has 14 residues. The germline V and J ends were trimmed by 6 bases and 6 bases, with 16 bases remaining between them.

The V and J genes are TRBV9 and TRBJ2-1; 10 nucleotides line up with TRBD2. The CDR3 has 17 amino acids. The germline V gene has CDR1 SGDLS and CDR2 YYNGEE. V shed 4 bases and J 4 bases; nucleotides not matched to a gene: 11. The CDR3 here is CASSPIGSGGGYNEQFF. The CDR3 region has the DNA TGTGCCAGCAGCCCTATCGGGAGCGGGGGGGGATACAATGAGCAGTTCTTC. The full variable domain, its missing parts supplied by reference TRBV9 and TRBJ2-1, is DSGVTQTPKHLITATGQRVTLRCSPRSGDLSVYWYQQSLDQGLQFLIQYYNGEERAKGNILERFSAQQFPDLHSELNLSSLELGDSALYFCASSPIGSGGGYNEQFFGPGTRLTVL.

V is TRBV2 and J is TRBJ2-1; TRBD1 or TRBD2 may be the D gene (5 bases each). The CDR3 is made up of 12 amino acids. V was clipped by 7 bases and J by 12 bases, with 16 bases between them. The germline V gene has CDR1 SNHLY and CDR2 FYNNEI. The CDR3 loop is CASTLHRDGQFF. The CDR3, as DNA: TGTGCCAGCACCCTACACCGGGACGGGCAGTTCTTC.

V is TRBV7-9 and J is TRBJ2-5; TRBD2 matches 7 bases. CDR3 length: 14 residues. V was clipped by 5 bases and J by 4 bases; unmatched bases: 7. Germline V CDR1 and CDR2: SEHNR, FQNEAQ (reference sequence). CDR3 sequence (DNA): TGTGCCAGCAGCCCGCCGGGGGGAACAGAGACCCAGTACTTC. Translating gives CASSPPGGTETQYF.

The rearrangement joins TRBV3-1 to TRBJ2-1; 9 bases align to TRBD2. Germline CDR1 reads LGHDT; CDR2 reads YNNKEL (reference sequence). This CDR3 contains 13 residues. V lost 4 bases, J lost 12 bases, and 7 bases stayed unmatched. The CDR3 loop is CASSLRGGGAQFF. In nucleotides, the CDR3 is TGTGCCAGCAGCCTCCGCGGGGGGGGAGCGCAGTTCTTC.

The gene calls are TRBV7-9 and TRBJ2-6; the D gene is possibly TRBD1 (5 bases). Germline V gives CDR1 SEHNR, CDR2 FQNEAQ (reference sequence). The CDR3 has 16 residues. V dropped 5 bases and J dropped 1 base, with 12 bases sitting between them. As DNA, the CDR3 is TGTGCCAGCAGCCGCGGCTCAGGGTCTGGGGCCAACGTCCTGACTTTC. This encodes CASSRGSGSGANVLTF.

This clonotype was counted between two and nine times. This chain connects TRBV10-2 to TRBJ2-5, with TRBD2 matching 10 bases. V lost 4 bases to trimming and J lost 4 bases; unmatched junction nucleotides: 15. In germline, CDR1 is WSHSY, CDR2 SAAADI. The CDR3 is made up of 18 amino acids. The CDR3 DNA reads as TGCGCCAGCAGTGCGCCCAGCGGGGGGGCTTTAGTTGGAGAGACCCAGTACTTC. Its protein is CASSAPSGGALVGETQYF.

V and J are TRBV7-2 and TRBJ2-1; 9 positions agree with TRBD1. J was trimmed by 5 bases and V by 4 bases; bases with no gene match: 3. Germline V lookup: CDR1 SGHTA, CDR2 FQGNSA. The CDR3 has 14 amino acids. The CDR3 sequence: CASSWTGVDNEQFF. CDR3 nucleotides: TGTGCCAGCAGCTGGACAGGGGTTGACAATGAGCAGTTCTTC. The variable domain in full, completed from reference TRBV7-2 and TRBJ2-1, reads GAGVSQSPSNKVTEKGKDVELRCDPISGHTALYWYRQSLGQGLEFLIYFQGNSAPDKSGLPSDRFSAERTGGSVSTLTIQRTQQEDSAVYLCASSWTGVDNEQFFGPGTRLTVL.

This clonotype was seen a handful of times. The rearrangement uses TRBV2 and TRBJ1-5; tentatively, D is TRBD1 (5 bases). The V gene's germline CDR1 is SNHLY and CDR2 FYNNEI. This CDR3 is built from 13 residues. The germline V and J ends were trimmed by 6 bases and 2 bases, with 8 bases remaining between them. The CDR3 protein is CASSRQRNQPQHF. CDR3 DNA: TGTGCCAGCAGCAGACAGCGCAATCAGCCCCAGCATTTT.

This chain connects TRBV7-9 to TRBJ2-5; tentative D call: TRBD1 (5 bases). Germline V gives CDR1 SEHNR, CDR2 FQNEAQ (reference sequence). Trimming took 5 bases from V and 5 from J, leaving 15 bases between them. This CDR3 has 14 amino acids. This CDR3 reads CASSGAIPGETQYF. CDR3 in DNA: TGTGCCAGCAGCGGAGCAATCCCAGGGGAGACCCAGTACTTC.

CDR3 amino acids: CASSSLAGIANEQFF. DNA of the CDR3: TGCGCCAGCAGCTCCCTGGCGGGGATTGCAAATGAGCAGTTCTTC. The genes are TRBV4-1 and TRBJ2-1, with TRBD2 as a possible D gene (6 bases). With 5 bases removed from V and 7 bases from J, the gap between germline ends came to 18 bases. CDR1 and CDR2 from the germline V gene are MGHRA and YSYEKL. There are 15 residues in the CDR3.

The table lists this clonotype with a few counts. V gene TRBV12-3 or TRBV12-4 combines with J gene TRBJ2-7, with 11 bases lining up with TRBD2. Trimming took 5 bases from V and 5 from J; bases not matched to a gene: 5. The CDR3 length is 14 residues. In DNA, the CDR3 is TGTGCCAGCAGTCTTGAGACTAGCGGGGACGAGCAGTACTTC. This encodes CASSLETSGDEQYF.

V gene TRBV2 combines with J gene TRBJ1-5; 7 positions match TRBD1. CDR1 and CDR2 (germline): SNHLY, FYNNEI. The V segment lost 8 bases and the J segment 3 bases; nucleotides outside the gene matches: 16. This CDR3 spans 17 amino acids. The CDR3: CASGWTGGSVTNQPQHF. CDR3 sequence (DNA): TGTGCCAGCGGTTGGACAGGAGGGAGCGTAACCAATCAGCCCCAGCATTTT.

This clonotype was counted at least ten times. The chain is built from TRBV7-8 and TRBJ2-7; D uncertain. Germline CDR1 SGHVS, CDR2 FQNEAQ. CDR3 length: 13 residues. Trimming stripped 0 bases from V and 1 base from J, with 4 bases between. CDR3 amino acids: CASSLAESYEQYF. In nucleotides, the CDR3 is TGTGCCAGCAGCTTAGCTGAATCCTACGAGCAGTACTTC.

Only a few counts were recorded for this clonotype. The rearrangement joins TRBV4-1 to TRBJ1-4, with 10 bases lining up with TRBD1. V dropped 4 bases and J dropped 8; count of bases not matched to a gene: 7. Germline CDR1 MGHRA, CDR2 YSYEKL. The CDR3 contains 15 residues. DNA of the CDR3: TGCGCCAGCAGCCGAACCGGGACAGGGGCCGAAAAACTGTTTTTT. Encoded protein: CASSRTGTGAEKLFF.

J is TRBJ2-2 and V is TRBV10-3; 9 positions match TRBD2. The CDR3 loop spans 16 amino acids. V shed 4 bases and J 1 base; nucleotides not matched to a gene: 4. Germline loops: CDR1 ENHRY, CDR2 SYGVKD. Here the CDR3 DNA reads TGTGCCATCAGTGGAAGCGGGGGGAGGAACACCGGGGAGCTGTTTTTT. This encodes CAISGSGGRNTGELFF.

The CDR3 nucleotides read TGTGCCAGAGGGGTGAACTCGGGGGAGACCCAGTACTTC. It is translated as CARGVNSGETQYF. This chain connects TRBV6-4 to TRBJ2-7, with D perhaps assigned TRBD1 or TRBD2 (5 bases each). The DNA end is more similar to TRBJ2-5, so the J call may be wrong. The CDR3 consists of 13 residues. The germline gives CDR1 MRHNA, CDR2 SNTAGT.

V usage is TRBV3-1 and J usage is TRBJ2-5; 10 nucleotides agree with TRBD2. CDR3 length: 15 amino acids. Germline V gene data show CDR1 as LGHDT and CDR2 as YNNKEL (reference sequence). V dropped 4 bases and J dropped 3; count of bases not matched to a gene: 5. The CDR3 DNA reads TGTGCCAGCAGCCTAAGGACTAGCGGCAAAGAGACCCAGTACTTC. Its protein product is CASSLRTSGKETQYF.

This clonotype was observed a handful of times. The chain recombines TRBV29-1 with TRBJ2-6; possible D gene TRBD1, 5 bases. The CDR3 runs to 15 residues. The germline CDR1 and CDR2 sequences are SQVTM and ANQGSEA. V was shortened by 4 bases and J by 0 bases, with 10 bases between the two germline ends. This CDR3 is CSVAPDSSGANVLTF. For the CDR3, the DNA is TGCAGCGTTGCGCCAGACAGCTCTGGGGCCAACGTCCTGACTTTC.